The next 12 T cell receptor beta chains were all read from a single sample in a study of cytomegalovirus exposure and HLA in healthy donors. Here immunoSEQ multiplex PCR was the method, and the copy in TCRdb shows in-frame clones only, minus some. The sample carries tens of thousands of clones, approximately 94% recorded once. The sequenced material came from PBMCs. These receptors were taken from a woman in her twenties or thirties in good health and CMV-seropositive.

The chain combines TRBV7-6 with TRBJ2-5; 8 nucleotides line up with TRBD2. The CDR3 spans 13 residues. Germline V gene data show CDR1 as SGHVS and CDR2 as FNYEAQ. Unmatched junction bases numbered 6, after V lost 7 bases and J lost 5 bases. The chain's CDR3 is CASTREALETQYF. The CDR3 DNA reads as TGTGCCAGCACGCGGGAGGCATTGGAGACCCAGTACTTC.

V and J are TRBV4-1 and TRBJ2-2; the D gene is possibly TRBD1 (5 bases). Looked up from germline, CDR1 is MGHRA and CDR2 is YSYEKL. The CDR3 loop spans 14 amino acids. Trimming left V 10 bases short and J 1 base short, with 13 bases between. The DNA of the CDR3 is TGCGCCACTACAGGTGGAGAGAACACCGGGGAGCTGTTTTTT. This gives the protein CATTGGENTGELFF.

This chain uses TRBV4-1 with TRBJ2-7, with 7 bases fitting TRBD1. Germline V gives CDR1 MGHRA, CDR2 YSYEKL. V lost 4 bases to trimming and J lost 6 bases; unmatched junction nucleotides: 6. CDR3 length: 13 amino acids. CDR3 loop: CASSPPSGGEQYF. The CDR3 region has the DNA TGCGCCAGCAGCCCCCCGTCAGGGGGCGAGCAGTACTTC.

The chain uses TRBV30 and TRBJ2-1, with TRBD2 as a possible D gene (6 bases). The length of the CDR3 is 15 residues. V gave up 0 bases and J gave up 5 bases, with 14 bases separating them. Germline V lookup: CDR1 GTSNPN, CDR2 SVGIG (reference sequence). The DNA for the CDR3 is TGTGCCTGGAGTGTTCTAGCGAGCGCGGACAATGAGCAGTTCTTC. Its protein is CAWSVLASADNEQFF.

The chain recombines TRBV10-1 with TRBJ2-7; 12 bases line up with TRBD2. The CDR3 has 18 residues. The V gene end was trimmed by 0 bases and the J gene end by 2 bases; junction bases not matched to a gene: 8. CDR1 and CDR2 (germline): WNHNN, SYGVQD (reference sequence). CDR3 in amino acids: CASSESTRASGRAYEQYF. The DNA of the CDR3 is TGCGCCAGCAGTGAGTCCACCCGGGCTAGCGGGAGGGCCTACGAGCAGTACTTC.

V usage is TRBV18 and J usage is TRBJ2-3; D perhaps matches TRBD1 (5 bases). Germline CDR1 is KGHSH and CDR2 is LQKENI. Trimming removed 6 bases at V and 6 bases at J, with 7 bases between. This CDR3 region has 11 residues. This chain's CDR3 is CASSGADTQYF. As DNA, the CDR3 is TGTGCCAGCTCTGGGGCCGATACGCAGTATTTT. The whole variable domain, remainder taken from reference TRBV18 and TRBJ2-3, is NAGVMQNPRHLVRRRGQEARLRCSPMKGHSHVYWYRQLPEEGLKFMVYLQKENIIDESGMPKERFSAEFPKEGPSILRIQQVVRGDSAAYFCASSGADTQYFGPGTRLTVL.

J is TRBJ2-7 and V is TRBV11-2, with 12 nucleotides matching TRBD1. V dropped 5 bases and J dropped 6; count of bases not matched to a gene: 5. The CDR3 spans 14 residues. Germline V CDR1 and CDR2: SGHAT, FQNNGV. CDR3 residues: CASSPGTGGFEQYF. Here the CDR3 DNA reads TGTGCCAGCAGCCCGGGGACAGGGGGCTTCGAGCAGTACTTC. Together with reference TRBV11-2 and TRBJ2-7, the CDR3 gives the full variable domain: EAGVAQSPRYKIIEKRQSVAFWCNPISGHATLYWYQQILGQGPKLLIQFQNNGVVDDSQLPKDRFSAERLKGVDSTLKIQPAKLEDSAVYLCASSPGTGGFEQYFGPGTRLTVT.

The gene calls are TRBV28 and TRBJ1-3; a weak D match, TRBD1 (5 bases). Germline lookup yields CDR1 MDHEN and CDR2 SYDVKM. The V and J ends lost 8 bases and 8 bases respectively, with 19 bases between them. The CDR3 runs 14 residues. The DNA for the CDR3 is TGTGCCAGCCAAGACCGGCAGGGTGTACACACCATATATTTT. This sequence encodes CASQDRQGVHTIYF. The entire variable domain, with the rest obtained from reference TRBV28 and TRBJ1-3, is as follows: DVKVTQSSRYLVKRTGEKVFLECVQDMDHENMFWYRQDPGLGLRLIYFSYDVKMKEKGDIPEGYSVSREKKERFSLILESASTNQTSMYLCASQDRQGVHTIYFGEGSWLTVV.

In its sample, this clone was seen once. This chain connects TRBV10-3 to TRBJ1-1; 9 nucleotides line up with TRBD1. Germline loops: CDR1 ENHRY, CDR2 SYGVKD. There are 16 residues in the CDR3. V gave up 3 bases and J gave up 5 bases; unmatched junction bases: 10. This chain's CDR3 is CAISEGGQGVRTEAFF. The CDR3 nucleotides read TGTGCCATCAGTGAAGGGGGACAGGGCGTTCGTACTGAAGCTTTCTTT.

CDR3 in amino acids: CASGQGALGNTEAFF. CDR3 sequence (DNA): TGTGCCAGCGGTCAGGGGGCACTCGGGAACACTGAAGCTTTCTTT. The chain has TRBV7-9 and TRBJ1-1, with 8 bases lining up with TRBD1. The CDR3 totals 15 residues. Unmatched junction bases numbered 9, after V lost 8 bases and J lost 1 base. Germline CDR1 reads SEHNR; CDR2 reads FQNEAQ (reference sequence).

There are a few counts of this clone. The J gene is TRBJ2-7, the V gene TRBV6-6, with D perhaps TRBD2 (6 bases). The ends were cut back, 7 bases at V and 2 bases at J, with 12 bases in the middle. The length of the CDR3 is 13 residues. Looked up from germline, CDR1 is MNHNY and CDR2 is SVGAGI (reference sequence). The CDR3, as DNA: TGTGCCAGCACACGGGGGAATACCTACGAGCAGTACTTC. This gives the protein CASTRGNTYEQYF.

V and J are TRBV11-2 and TRBJ2-1; 14 bases fit TRBD2. CDR3 length: 16 amino acids. V lost 3 bases and J lost 8; bases outside the gene matches: 6. Germline loops: CDR1 SGHAT, CDR2 FQNNGV. The CDR3 reads CASSFGLAGGGYEQFF. The CDR3, as DNA: TGTGCCAGCAGCTTTGGACTAGCGGGAGGCGGTTATGAGCAGTTCTTC.